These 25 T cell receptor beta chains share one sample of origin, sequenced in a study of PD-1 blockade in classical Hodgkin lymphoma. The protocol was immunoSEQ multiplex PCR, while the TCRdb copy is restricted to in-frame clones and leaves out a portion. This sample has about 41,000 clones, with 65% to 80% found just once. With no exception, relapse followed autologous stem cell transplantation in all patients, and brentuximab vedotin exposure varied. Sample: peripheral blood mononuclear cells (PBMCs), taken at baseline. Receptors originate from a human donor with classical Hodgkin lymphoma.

The chain's CDR3 is CASKHSSGNTIYF. The CDR3 DNA follows: TGTGCCAGTAAACACAGCTCTGGAAACACCATATATTTT. The chain combines TRBV19 with TRBJ1-3; D not resolved. CDR3 length equals 13 residues. Trimming cost V 7 bases and J 0 bases, with 7 bases left between them. Germline CDR1 reads LNHDA; CDR2 reads SQIVND (reference sequence).

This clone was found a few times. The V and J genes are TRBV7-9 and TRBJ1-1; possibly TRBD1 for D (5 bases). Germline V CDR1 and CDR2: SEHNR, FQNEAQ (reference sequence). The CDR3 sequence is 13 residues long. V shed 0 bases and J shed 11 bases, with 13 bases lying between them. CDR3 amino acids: CASSLARGLGAFF. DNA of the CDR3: TGTGCCAGCAGCTTAGCAAGGGGACTGGGGGCTTTCTTT.

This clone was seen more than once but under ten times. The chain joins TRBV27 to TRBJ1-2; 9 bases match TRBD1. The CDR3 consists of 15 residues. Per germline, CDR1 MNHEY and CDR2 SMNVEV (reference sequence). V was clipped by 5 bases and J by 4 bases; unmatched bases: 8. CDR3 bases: TGTGCCAGCAGTCTCCGGACAGGGGCGAGCTATGGCTACACCTTC. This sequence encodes CASSLRTGASYGYTF.

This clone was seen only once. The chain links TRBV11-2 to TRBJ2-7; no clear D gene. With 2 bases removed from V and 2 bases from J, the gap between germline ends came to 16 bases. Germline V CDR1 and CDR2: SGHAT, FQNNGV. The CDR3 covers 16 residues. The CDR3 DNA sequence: TGTGCCAGCAGCTTAAGAAGACGGGTCTCGGCCTACGAGCAGTACTTC. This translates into CASSLRRRVSAYEQYF.

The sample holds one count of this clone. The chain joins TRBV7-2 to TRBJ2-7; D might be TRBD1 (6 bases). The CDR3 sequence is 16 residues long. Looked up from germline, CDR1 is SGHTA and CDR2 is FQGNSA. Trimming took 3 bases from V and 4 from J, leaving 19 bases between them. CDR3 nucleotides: TGTGCCAGCAGCTTCCTCCAGGGGCAGGTGATGTACGAGCAGTACTTC. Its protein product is CASSFLQGQVMYEQYF.

CDR3 sequence reads: CASTGDTSYEQYF. As DNA, the CDR3 is TGTGCCAGTACTGGGGACACCTCCTACGAGCAGTACTTC. The V gene is TRBV6-6, the J gene TRBJ2-7, with D tentatively TRBD1 (6 bases). V lost 9 bases, J lost 0 bases, and 12 bases lay in between. Germline V gene sequence: CDR1 MNHNY, CDR2 SVGAGI (reference sequence). The CDR3 has 13 amino acids.

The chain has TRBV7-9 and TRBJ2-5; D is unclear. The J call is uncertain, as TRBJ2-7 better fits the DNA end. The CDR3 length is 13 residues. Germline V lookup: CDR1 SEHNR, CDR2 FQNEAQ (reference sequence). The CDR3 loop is CASSSGPNYEQYF. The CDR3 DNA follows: TGTGCCAGCAGCTCCGGCCCAAACTACGAGCAGTACTTC.

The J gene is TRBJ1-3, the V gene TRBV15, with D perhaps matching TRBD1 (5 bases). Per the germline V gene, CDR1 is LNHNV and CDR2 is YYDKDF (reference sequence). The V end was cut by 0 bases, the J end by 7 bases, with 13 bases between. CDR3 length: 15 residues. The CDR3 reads CATSREVLGVNTIYF. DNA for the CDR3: TGTGCCACCAGCAGAGAGGTGTTGGGGGTGAACACCATATATTTT.

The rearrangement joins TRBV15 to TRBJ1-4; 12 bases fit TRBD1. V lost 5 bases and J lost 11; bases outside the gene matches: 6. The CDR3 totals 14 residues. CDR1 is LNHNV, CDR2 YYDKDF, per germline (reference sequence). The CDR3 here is CATSHPGQGAKLFF. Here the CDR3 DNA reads TGTGCCACCAGCCACCCGGGACAGGGGGCGAAACTGTTTTTT.

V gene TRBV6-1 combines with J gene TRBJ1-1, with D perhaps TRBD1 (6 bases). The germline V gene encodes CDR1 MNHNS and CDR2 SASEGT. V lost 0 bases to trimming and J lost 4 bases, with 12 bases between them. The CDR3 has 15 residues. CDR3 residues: CASSEATGLGTEAFF. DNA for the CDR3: TGTGCCAGCAGTGAAGCCACAGGGCTCGGCACTGAAGCTTTCTTT.

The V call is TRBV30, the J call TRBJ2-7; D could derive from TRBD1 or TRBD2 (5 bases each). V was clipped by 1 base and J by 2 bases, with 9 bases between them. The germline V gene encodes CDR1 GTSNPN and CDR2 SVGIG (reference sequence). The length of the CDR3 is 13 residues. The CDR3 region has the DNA TGTGCCTGGAGTGGTTGGGGACCCTACGAGCAGTACTTC. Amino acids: CAWSGWGPYEQYF.

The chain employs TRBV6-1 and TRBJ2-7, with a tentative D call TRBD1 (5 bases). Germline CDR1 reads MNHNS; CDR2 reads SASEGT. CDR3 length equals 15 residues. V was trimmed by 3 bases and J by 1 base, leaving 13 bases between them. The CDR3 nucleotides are TGTGCCAGCAGTGATGTCTGGACACCTTCCTACGAGCAGTACTTC. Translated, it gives CASSDVWTPSYEQYF.

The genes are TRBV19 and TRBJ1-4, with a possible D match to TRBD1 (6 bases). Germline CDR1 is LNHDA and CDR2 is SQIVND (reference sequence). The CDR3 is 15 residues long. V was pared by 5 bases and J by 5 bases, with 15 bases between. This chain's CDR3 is CASSPRQAPNEKLFF. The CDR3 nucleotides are TGTGCCAGTAGTCCGCGACAGGCGCCCAATGAAAAACTGTTTTTT.

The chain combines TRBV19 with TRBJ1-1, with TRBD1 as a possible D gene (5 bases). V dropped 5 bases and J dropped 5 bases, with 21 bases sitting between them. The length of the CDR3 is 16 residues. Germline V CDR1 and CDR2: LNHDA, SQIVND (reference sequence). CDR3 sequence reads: CASSAQGVNRFTEAFF. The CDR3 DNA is TGTGCCAGTAGTGCGCAGGGAGTAAATAGGTTTACTGAAGCTTTCTTT. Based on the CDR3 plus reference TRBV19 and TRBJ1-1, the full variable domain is DGGITQSPKYLFRKEGQNVTLSCEQNLNHDAMYWYRQDPGQGLRLIYYSQIVNDFQKGDIAEGYSVSREKKESFPLTVTSAQKNPTAFYLCASSAQGVNRFTEAFFGQGTRLTVV.

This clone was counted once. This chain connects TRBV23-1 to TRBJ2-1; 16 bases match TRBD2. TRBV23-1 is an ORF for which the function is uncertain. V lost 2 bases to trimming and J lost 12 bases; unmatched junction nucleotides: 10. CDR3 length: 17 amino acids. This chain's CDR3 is CASSQKSSGLAGGRQFF. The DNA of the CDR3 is TGCGCCAGCAGTCAAAAATCATCGGGACTAGCGGGAGGGAGGCAGTTCTTC.

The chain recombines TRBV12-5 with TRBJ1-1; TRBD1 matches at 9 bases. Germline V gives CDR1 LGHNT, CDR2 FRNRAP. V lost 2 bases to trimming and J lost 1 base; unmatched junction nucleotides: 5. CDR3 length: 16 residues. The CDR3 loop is CASGLSKDRGNTEAFF. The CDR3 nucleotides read TGTGCTAGTGGTTTGTCCAAGGACAGGGGGAACACTGAAGCTTTCTTT. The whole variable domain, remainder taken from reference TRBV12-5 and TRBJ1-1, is DARVTQTPRHKVTEMGQEVTMRCQPILGHNTVFWYRQTMMQGLELLAYFRNRAPLDDSGMPKDRFSAEMPDATLATLKIQPSEPRDSAVYFCASGLSKDRGNTEAFFGQGTRLTVV.

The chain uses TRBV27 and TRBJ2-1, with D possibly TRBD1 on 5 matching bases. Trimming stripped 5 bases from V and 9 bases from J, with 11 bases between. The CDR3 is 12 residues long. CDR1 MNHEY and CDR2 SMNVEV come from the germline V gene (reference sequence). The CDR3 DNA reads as TGTGCCAGCAGTATCACAGGAGTTGAGCAGTTCTTC. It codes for CASSITGVEQFF.

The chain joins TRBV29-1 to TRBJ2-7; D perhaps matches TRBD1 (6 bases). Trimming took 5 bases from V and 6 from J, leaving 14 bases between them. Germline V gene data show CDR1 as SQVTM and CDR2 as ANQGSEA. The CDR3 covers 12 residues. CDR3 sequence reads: CSVQGLSGEQYF. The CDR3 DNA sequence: TGCAGCGTTCAGGGGCTCTCGGGCGAGCAGTACTTC.

The CDR3 spells CASSLLGGGAGRLEQFF. In DNA, the CDR3 is TGTGCCAGCAGCCTACTGGGGGGAGGGGCGGGACGCTTGGAGCAGTTCTTC. The rearrangement joins TRBV7-2 to TRBJ2-1, with TRBD2 identical over 7 bases. The CDR3 is 17 residues long. Germline CDR1 is SGHTA and CDR2 is FQGNSA. Trimming removed 5 bases from V and 10 bases from J; junction bases left unmatched: 20.

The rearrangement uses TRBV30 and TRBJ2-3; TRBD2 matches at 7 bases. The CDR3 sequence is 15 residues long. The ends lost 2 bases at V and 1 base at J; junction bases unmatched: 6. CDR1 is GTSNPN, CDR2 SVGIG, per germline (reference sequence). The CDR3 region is CAWSLWGGGTDTQYF. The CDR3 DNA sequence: TGTGCCTGGAGTCTTTGGGGGGGAGGCACAGATACGCAGTATTTT.

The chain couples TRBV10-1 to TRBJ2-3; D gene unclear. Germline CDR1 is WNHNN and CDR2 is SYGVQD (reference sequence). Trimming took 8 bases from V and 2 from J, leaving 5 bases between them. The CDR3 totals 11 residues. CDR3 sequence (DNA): TGCGCCAGCTCCCACACAGATACGCAGTATTTT. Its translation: CASSHTDTQYF.

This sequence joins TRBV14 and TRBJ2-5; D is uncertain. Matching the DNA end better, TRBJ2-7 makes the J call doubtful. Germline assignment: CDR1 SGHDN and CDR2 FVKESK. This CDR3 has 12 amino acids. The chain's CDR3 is CASSQGGYEQYF. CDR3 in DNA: TGTGCCAGCAGCCAAGGCGGCTACGAGCAGTACTTC.

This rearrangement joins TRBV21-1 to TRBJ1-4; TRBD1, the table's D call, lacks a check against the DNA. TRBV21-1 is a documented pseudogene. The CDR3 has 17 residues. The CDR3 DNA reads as TGTGCCACCTCAAAAACACCGGGACAGGGGAATAATGAAAAACTGTTTTTT. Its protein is CATSKTPGQGNNEKLFF.

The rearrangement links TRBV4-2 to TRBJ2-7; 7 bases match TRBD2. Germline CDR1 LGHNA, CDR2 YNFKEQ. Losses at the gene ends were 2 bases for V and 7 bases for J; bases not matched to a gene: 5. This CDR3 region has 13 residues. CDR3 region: CASSQLAEFEQYF. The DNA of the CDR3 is TGTGCCAGCAGCCAACTAGCGGAGTTTGAGCAGTACTTC.

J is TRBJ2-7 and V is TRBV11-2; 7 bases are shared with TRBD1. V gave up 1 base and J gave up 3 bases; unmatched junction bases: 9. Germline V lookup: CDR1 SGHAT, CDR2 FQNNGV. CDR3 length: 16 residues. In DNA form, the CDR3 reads TGTGCCAGCAGCTTAGTGAACCCGACAGGGAGCTACGAGCAGTACTTC. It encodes CASSLVNPTGSYEQYF. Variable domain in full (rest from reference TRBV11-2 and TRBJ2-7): EAGVAQSPRYKIIEKRQSVAFWCNPISGHATLYWYQQILGQGPKLLIQFQNNGVVDDSQLPKDRFSAERLKGVDSTLKIQPAKLEDSAVYLCASSLVNPTGSYEQYFGPGTRLTVT.